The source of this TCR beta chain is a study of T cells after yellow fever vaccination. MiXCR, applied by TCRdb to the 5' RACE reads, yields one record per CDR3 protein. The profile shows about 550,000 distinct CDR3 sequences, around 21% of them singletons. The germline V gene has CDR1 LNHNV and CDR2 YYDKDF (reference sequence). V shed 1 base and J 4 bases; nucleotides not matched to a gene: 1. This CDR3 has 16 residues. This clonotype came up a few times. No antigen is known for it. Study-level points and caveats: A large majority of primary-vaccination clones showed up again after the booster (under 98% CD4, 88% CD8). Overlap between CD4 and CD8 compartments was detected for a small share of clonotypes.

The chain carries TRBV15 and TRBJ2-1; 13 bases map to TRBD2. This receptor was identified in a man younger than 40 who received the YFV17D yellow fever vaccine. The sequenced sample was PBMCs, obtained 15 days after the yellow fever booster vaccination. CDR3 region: CATSRGLAGGYNEQFF. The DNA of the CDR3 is TGTGCCACCAGCAGAGGACTAGCGGGAGGATACAATGAGCAGTTCTTC.